The entry that follows covers one TCR beta chain sequence. V dropped 1 base and J dropped 3 bases, with 16 bases sitting between them. In germline, CDR1 is LNHDA, CDR2 SQIVND (reference sequence). This CDR3 is 17 amino acids long. The data were obtained in a study of control samples from healthy donors and cancer patients. Only in-frame clones appear in the TCRdb table, and some are missing; sequencing was by immunoSEQ multiplex PCR. The sample has around 130,000 clones, about nine tenths seen once. The TCR sequence derives from a man between 18 and 35 years old in good health. The sequenced sample was blood. The rearrangement joins TRBV19 to TRBJ1-3; D gene ambiguous. CDR3 sequence: CASSIGPTWVSGNTIYF. CDR3 bases: TGTGCCAGTAGTATAGGCCCTACATGGGTTAGTGGAAACACCATATATTTT.